This entry is about one T cell receptor beta chain. Its antigen is unidentified. This specimen comes from a study of cytomegalovirus exposure and HLA in healthy donors. Vbeta (60) and Jbeta (13) primers were used in the PCR. The table came from immunoSEQ multiplex PCR; TCRdb's copy has only in-frame clones and leaves some out. The data show about 36,000 clones, roughly three quarters seen once. Germline lookup yields CDR1 SGHRS and CDR2 YFSETQ. This CDR3 comprises 14 residues. Deletions cut 4 bases from V and 0 bases from J, with 9 bases between. Study results and limitations: In vitro testing confirmed a few CMV-associated chains as specific for CMV antigens. Per published reports, the classifier diagnosed cytomegalovirus status with high specificity and sensitivity. Sequencing had likely introduced a cluster of highly shared sequence variants as an artifact. Later genetic work tied a missense DCLRE1C variant to beta-chain V and J trimming.

The chain joins TRBV5-1 to TRBJ2-3; unclear D gene. Sequencing was performed on PBMCs. The clonotype was recovered from a man younger than 45 in good health and CMV-seronegative. DNA for the CDR3: TGCGCCAGCAGCCTCCCGCGGAGCACAGATACGCAGTATTTT. Translating gives CASSLPRSTDTQYF.